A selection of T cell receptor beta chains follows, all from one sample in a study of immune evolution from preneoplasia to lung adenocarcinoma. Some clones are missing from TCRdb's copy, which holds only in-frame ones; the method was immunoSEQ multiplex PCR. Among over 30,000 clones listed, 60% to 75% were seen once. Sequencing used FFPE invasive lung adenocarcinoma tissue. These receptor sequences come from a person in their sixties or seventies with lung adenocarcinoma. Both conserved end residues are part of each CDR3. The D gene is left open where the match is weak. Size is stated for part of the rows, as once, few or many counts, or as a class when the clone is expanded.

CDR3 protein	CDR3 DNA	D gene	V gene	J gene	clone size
CASSPGQGAEKLFF	TGTGCCAGCAGCCCGGGACAGGGTGCTGAAAAACTGTTTTTT	TRBD1	TRBV5-8	TRBJ1-4	NA
CASSVAPTSGRGNEQYF	TGTGCCAGCAGCGTAGCGCCGACTAGCGGGAGGGGGAACGAGCAGTACTTC	TRBD2	TRBV9	TRBJ2-7	NA
CASSFRGVGETQYF	TGTGCCAGCAGCTTTAGAGGGGTAGGAGAGACCCAGTACTTC	NA	TRBV5-6	TRBJ2-5	NA
CASLQGRIGEAFF	TGCGCCAGTCTACAGGGTCGGATAGGTGAAGCTTTCTTT	NA	TRBV10-2	TRBJ1-1	NA
CASSVGSGDLNTEAFF	TGTGCCAGCAGCGTAGGGTCTGGGGATCTGAACACTGAAGCTTTCTTT	NA	TRBV9	TRBJ1-1	NA
CAIRGAGDTQYF	TGTGCCATTAGGGGAGCGGGGGATACGCAGTATTTT	TRBD2	TRBV10-3	TRBJ2-3	NA
CAWSPGGVTGELFF	TGTGCCTGGAGTCCAGGAGGCGTCACCGGGGAGCTGTTTTTT	NA	TRBV30	TRBJ2-2	NA
CAGRGALGELFF	TGTGCCGGAAGGGGGGCCCTCGGGGAGCTGTTTTTT	NA	TRBV2	TRBJ2-2	NA
CASSQDGQQTYNEQFF	TGTGCCAGCAGCCAAGATGGGCAGCAGACCTACAATGAGCAGTTCTTC	NA	TRBV4-2	TRBJ2-1	NA
CASRKMAGGRDEQFF	TGTGCCAGCCGAAAAATGGCGGGAGGGCGGGATGAGCAGTTCTTC	TRBD2	TRBV28	TRBJ2-1	NA
CASSQVGGKQRLSGYTF	TGCGCCAGCAGCCAAGTAGGGGGGAAACAAAGGCTGTCTGGCTACACCTTC	NA	TRBV4-1	TRBJ1-2	NA
CASSFGRGANYGYTF	TGCGCCAGCAGCTTCGGCAGGGGAGCTAACTATGGCTACACCTTC	NA	TRBV5-1	TRBJ1-2	NA
CASSEVRGTYNTGELFF	TGTGCCAGCAGTGAAGTTAGAGGGACATACAACACCGGGGAGCTGTTTTTT	NA	TRBV6-1	TRBJ2-2	NA
CASSLGPNYGYTF	TGTGCCAGCAGCTTAGGACCTAACTATGGCTACACCTTC	NA	TRBV7-6	TRBJ1-2	NA
CASSFNTGGELFF	TGTGCCAGCAGCTTCAACACCGGCGGGGAGCTGTTTTTT	NA	TRBV7-3	TRBJ2-2	NA
CASSYGGTSTDTQYF	TGTGCCAGCAGTTACGGAGGGACTAGCACAGATACGCAGTATTTT	NA	TRBV6-5	TRBJ2-3	NA
CASSRLAGMDEQFF	TGCGCCAGCAGCCGACTAGCGGGAATGGATGAGCAGTTCTTC	TRBD2	TRBV5-1	TRBJ2-1	NA
CASRQSFSSTDTQYF	TGTGCCAGCAGACAGAGTTTTTCTAGCACAGATACGCAGTATTTT	NA	TRBV6-1	TRBJ2-3	NA
CASSEIGQGWYEQYF	TGTGCCAGCAGTGAAATAGGACAGGGATGGTACGAGCAGTACTTC	TRBD1	TRBV6-1	TRBJ2-7	few
CASSVDLAGTRNEQFF	TGTGCCAGCAGCGTGGATTTGGCGGGTACACGGAATGAGCAGTTCTTC	NA	TRBV9	TRBJ2-1	NA
CASRGSGRAEQYF	TGTGCCAGCCGCGGGTCGGGGAGGGCCGAGCAGTACTTC	TRBD2	TRBV2	TRBJ2-7	NA
CASSERNEQYF	TGTGCCAGCAGTGAAAGGAACGAGCAGTACTTC	NA	TRBV6-1	TRBJ2-7	NA
CSATGGYEQYF	TGCAGTGCCACCGGGGGCTACGAGCAGTACTTC	NA	TRBV20-1	TRBJ2-7	few
CASSTSSTGGGYTF	TGTGCCAGTAGTACCTCCTCGACAGGTGGGGGCTACACCTTC	NA	TRBV19	TRBJ1-2	once
CASSLGGQGAPNGYTF	TGTGCCAGCAGCTTAGGAGGTCAGGGGGCGCCGAATGGCTACACCTTC	TRBD1	TRBV7-2	TRBJ1-2	NA
CASNVQGVGGYTF	TGTGCCAGCAACGTACAGGGAGTTGGTGGCTACACCTTC	NA	TRBV2	TRBJ1-2	NA
CASIPWEYNEQFF	TGTGCCAGCATTCCCTGGGAGTACAATGAGCAGTTCTTC	NA	TRBV28	TRBJ2-1	NA
CASSLGHGVNTEAFF	TGCGCCAGCAGCTTGGGGCATGGGGTGAACACTGAAGCTTTCTTT	NA	TRBV5-1	TRBJ1-1	medium-sized
CASSPDRQETQYF	TGTGCCAGCTCACCTGACAGACAAGAGACCCAGTACTTC	NA	TRBV18	TRBJ2-5	NA
CASSLLGLYNEQFF	TGTGCCAGCAGTTTACTGGGACTCTACAATGAGCAGTTCTTC	NA	TRBV11-2	TRBJ2-1	NA
CASSPGWAAWNNEQFF	TGTGCCAGCAGCCCTGGTTGGGCAGCATGGAACAATGAGCAGTTCTTC	NA	TRBV9	TRBJ2-1	once
CASNTRYRGRGTDTQYF	TGTGCCAGCAACACCCGTTACAGGGGAAGGGGCACAGATACGCAGTATTTT	TRBD1	TRBV4-2	TRBJ2-3	once
CSGQFNEQFF	TGCTCCGGACAGTTCAATGAGCAGTTCTTC	NA	TRBV5-1	TRBJ2-1	many
CASRQQGAGLNQPQHF	TGTGCCAGCAGACAACAGGGGGCCGGCCTCAATCAGCCCCAGCATTTT	TRBD1	TRBV2	TRBJ1-5	medium-sized
CASSLEATKNIQYF	TGTGCCAGCAGCTTAGAGGCGACGAAAAACATTCAGTACTTC	NA	TRBV11-3	TRBJ2-4	NA
CSVEGPGSAQYF	TGCAGCGTTGAGGGACCAGGGTCCGCGCAGTACTTC	NA	TRBV29-1	TRBJ2-7	NA
CASRDSGFGEQYF	TGTGCCAGCAGGGACTCAGGGTTTGGCGAGCAGTACTTC	NA	TRBV2	TRBJ2-7	NA
CASSTRSFSAERRSYEQYF	TGTGCCAGCAGCACCCGTTCCTTTAGCGCAGAACGAAGGTCCTACGAGCAGTACTTC	NA	TRBV11-1	TRBJ2-7	once
CASSISRGMDEQFF	TGTGCCAGTAGTATCTCCAGGGGAATGGATGAGCAGTTCTTC	NA	TRBV19	TRBJ2-1	NA
CASSPAGPDYEQYF	TGTGCCAGCAGCCCGGCGGGGCCGGACTACGAGCAGTACTTC	NA	TRBV16	TRBJ2-7	few
CASSPKTSRGSYEQYF	TGCGCCAGCAGCCCGAAGACTAGCAGGGGGTCCTACGAGCAGTACTTC	NA	TRBV5-1	TRBJ2-7	NA
CSVEDLPQGGDAKDTQYF	TGCAGCGTTGAAGATCTGCCCCAAGGCGGAGACGCCAAAGATACGCAGTATTTT	NA	TRBV29-1	TRBJ2-3	few
CASSEGSSGRAINEQFF	TGTGCCAGCAGTGAAGGGAGTAGCGGGAGGGCTATCAATGAGCAGTTCTTC	TRBD2	TRBV6-1	TRBJ2-1	NA
CASSLLTGELFF	TGTGCCAGCAGTTTGCTCACCGGGGAGCTGTTTTTT	NA	TRBV28	TRBJ2-2	few
CASSLSSGRGNEQFF	TGTGCCAGCAGCTTATCAAGCGGAAGGGGTAATGAGCAGTTCTTC	NA	TRBV11-2	TRBJ2-1	NA
CASSVTTSRSGNTIYF	TGTGCCAGCAGCGTAACCACCAGCCGCTCTGGAAACACCATATATTTT	NA	TRBV9	TRBJ1-3	once
CASGLDSAATQYF	TGTGCTAGTGGTTTGGATTCCGCAGCGACCCAGTACTTC	NA	TRBV12-5	TRBJ2-5	NA
CASSPGQGGLNQPQHF	TGTGCCAGCTCACCGGGACAGGGGGGACTCAATCAGCCCCAGCATTTT	TRBD1	TRBV18	TRBJ1-5	few
CASSQDIAELPGTQYF	TGTGCCAGCAGCCAAGATATAGCGGAGCTCCCGGGGACCCAGTACTTC	NA	TRBV4-2	TRBJ2-5	NA
CASSRGSAGTEAFF	TGTGCCAGTAGTAGAGGTTCCGCGGGCACTGAAGCTTTCTTT	NA	TRBV19	TRBJ1-1	NA
CAWRRDMGTQYF	TGTGCCTGGAGAAGGGACATGGGGACCCAGTACTTC	NA	TRBV30	TRBJ2-5	once
CASSSTSGKRSVSTDTQYF	TGTGCCAGCAGCTCGACTAGCGGGAAACGGTCGGTAAGCACAGATACGCAGTATTTT	TRBD2	TRBV7-9	TRBJ2-3	NA
CASSLEPAGNTIYF	TGTGCCAGCAGCTTAGAGCCAGCCGGAAACACCATATATTTT	NA	TRBV11-2	TRBJ1-3	NA